The text below deals with one T cell receptor (beta chain). Its matching antigen is unknown. The CDR3 runs to 14 residues. TCRdb's table, derived via immunoSEQ multiplex PCR, lists solely in-frame clones and lacks some. The sample yields 30,000 to 40,000 clones, more than 80% seen once. The data are from a study of a mutant IDH1 vaccine in newly diagnosed glioma. Study information: The study gave patients eight vaccinations in weeks 1, 3, 5, 7, 11, 15, 19, 23. Therapy received beforehand was radiotherapy, temozolomide, or both, with most patients given both. Study observations and caveats: Changes in the top peripheral T cell clonotypes seemingly had no bearing on pseudoprogression.

Time point noted: week 23, last vaccination. The study gave 300 ug of mutant IDH1 20-mer peptide per vaccine dose, with topical imiquimod. The V gene is TRBV21-1, the J gene TRBJ1-2. TRBV21-1 is a pseudogene locus. The sequence derives from a man aged 40-50 years with glioma. Specimen: PBMCs, collected from a glioma patient whose treatment included an IDH1 peptide vaccine. The CDR3 nucleotides read TGTGCCAGCAGCTTCAGAGAAGCTAACTATGGCTACACCTTC. Translated: CASSFREANYGYTF.